This section outlines one T cell receptor (beta chain) sequence together with its context. This record belongs to a study of cytomegalovirus exposure and HLA in healthy donors. CDR3 length equals 13 residues. The V end was cut by 5 bases, the J end by 5 bases, with 10 bases between. From germline, CDR1 is SGHAT and CDR2 FQNNGV. PCR was performed using 60 Vbeta and 13 Jbeta primers. The table came from immunoSEQ multiplex PCR; TCRdb's copy has only in-frame clones and leaves some out. The top ten clones hold about 2.2% of a sample with approximately 110,000 clones, 55% to 70% of them seen once. The genes are TRBV11-2 and TRBJ2-1, with D maybe TRBD1 (5 bases). This receptor was taken from a woman in her thirties in good health and CMV-seronegative. The sample taken for sequencing was PBMCs. CDR3: CASSGAPHNEQFF. CDR3 in DNA: TGTGCCAGCAGCGGGGCTCCTCACAATGAGCAGTTCTTC.